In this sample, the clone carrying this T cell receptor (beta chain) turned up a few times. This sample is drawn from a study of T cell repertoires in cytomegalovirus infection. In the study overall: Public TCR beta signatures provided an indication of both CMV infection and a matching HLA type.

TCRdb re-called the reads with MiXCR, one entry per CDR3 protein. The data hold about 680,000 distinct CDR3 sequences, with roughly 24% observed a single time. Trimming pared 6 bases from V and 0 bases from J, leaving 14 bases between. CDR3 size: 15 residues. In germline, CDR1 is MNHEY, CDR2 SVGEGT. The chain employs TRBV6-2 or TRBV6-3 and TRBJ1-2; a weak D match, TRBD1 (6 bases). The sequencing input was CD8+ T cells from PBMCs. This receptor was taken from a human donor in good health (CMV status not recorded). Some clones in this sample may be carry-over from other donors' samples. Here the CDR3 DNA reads TGTGCCAGCAGACCTAAACAGGGCCCTAACTATGGCTACACCTTC. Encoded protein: CASRPKQGPNYGYTF.